Listed below are T cell receptor beta chains from one sample, sequenced in a study of blood T cell repertoires in COVID-19. TCRdb keeps only in-frame clones here, not all; method: immunoSEQ multiplex PCR. The data contain a few hundred thousand clones, almost 90% of them singletons. Specimen: peripheral blood. The receptors stem from a woman aged 55-69 years with COVID-19, enrolled during active disease. The CDR3 runs from the conserved cysteine through the conserved F or W. Fields, in order: D gene, CDR3 length, V gene, J gene, clone size, CDR3 protein, CDR3 DNA. The D gene is left open where the match is weak. Rows give clone size only sometimes, using once, few, many, or a class for an expanded clone.

d_call: TRBD1; cdr3_length: 15; v_call: TRBV5-6; j_call: TRBJ1-2; clone_size: -; cdr3_aa: CASSLYDRGNYGYTF; cdr3_nt: TGTGCCAGCAGCTTGTACGACAGGGGGAACTATGGCTACACCTTC
d_call: TRBD2; cdr3_length: 16; v_call: TRBV11-2; j_call: TRBJ2-1; clone_size: few; cdr3_aa: CASSLGAGGEYNEQFF; cdr3_nt: TGTGCCAGCAGCTTAGGGGCCGGGGGGGAGTACAATGAGCAGTTCTTC
d_call: -; cdr3_length: 16; v_call: TRBV6-5; j_call: TRBJ1-5; clone_size: -; cdr3_aa: CASSFRDTPSNQPQHF; cdr3_nt: TGTGCCAGCAGTTTCCGGGACACCCCTAGCAATCAGCCCCAGCATTTT
d_call: TRBD1; cdr3_length: 16; v_call: TRBV5-1; j_call: TRBJ2-2; clone_size: -; cdr3_aa: CASSLAGTGNTGELFF; cdr3_nt: TGCGCCAGCAGCTTGGCCGGGACAGGGAACACCGGGGAGCTGTTTTTT
d_call: TRBD2; cdr3_length: 16; v_call: TRBV28; j_call: TRBJ2-7; clone_size: -; cdr3_aa: CASSELAGRTPYEQYF; cdr3_nt: TGTGCCAGCAGTGAGTTAGCGGGGCGGACTCCCTACGAGCAGTACTTC
d_call: TRBD2; cdr3_length: 18; v_call: TRBV19; j_call: TRBJ2-6; clone_size: -; cdr3_aa: CASSIEASGRSGANVLTF; cdr3_nt: TGTGCCAGTAGTATAGAGGCTAGCGGACGCTCTGGGGCCAACGTCCTGACTTTC
d_call: -; cdr3_length: 12; v_call: TRBV29-1; j_call: TRBJ1-1; clone_size: -; cdr3_aa: CSVDRGSGRAFF; cdr3_nt: TGCAGCGTTGACCGGGGATCCGGACGAGCTTTCTTT
d_call: -; cdr3_length: 15; v_call: TRBV28; j_call: TRBJ1-2; clone_size: -; cdr3_aa: CASRKMGGPEESYTF; cdr3_nt: TGTGCCAGCCGAAAGATGGGGGGGCCCGAAGAATCCTACACCTTC
d_call: -; cdr3_length: 13; v_call: TRBV25-1; j_call: TRBJ2-5; clone_size: -; cdr3_aa: CASSRRSGETQYF; cdr3_nt: TGTGCCAGCAGTCGCCGGAGTGGGGAGACCCAGTACTTC
d_call: -; cdr3_length: 14; v_call: TRBV5-5; j_call: TRBJ2-7; clone_size: once; cdr3_aa: CASSRGTVEEEQYF; cdr3_nt: TGTGCCAGCAGCCGCGGGACAGTGGAGGAGGAGCAGTACTTC
d_call: -; cdr3_length: 18; v_call: TRBV9; j_call: TRBJ2-3; clone_size: -; cdr3_aa: CASSVTYETNFDTETQYF; cdr3_nt: TGTGCCAGCAGCGTAACCTACGAAACCAATTTTGACACAGAAACGCAGTATTTT
d_call: -; cdr3_length: 15; v_call: TRBV19; j_call: TRBJ1-4; clone_size: -; cdr3_aa: CASRMNRSPGKKLFF; cdr3_nt: TGTGCCAGTAGAATGAATAGATCCCCCGGGAAAAAACTGTTTTTT
d_call: -; cdr3_length: 12; v_call: TRBV5-1; j_call: TRBJ2-7; clone_size: once; cdr3_aa: CASSSSGYEQYF; cdr3_nt: TGCGCCAGCAGCTCATCGGGGTACGAGCAGTACTTC
d_call: TRBD1; cdr3_length: 14; v_call: TRBV7-2; j_call: TRBJ1-1; clone_size: -; cdr3_aa: CASSFSWTGSEAFF; cdr3_nt: TGTGCCAGCAGCTTTTCTTGGACAGGGAGCGAAGCTTTCTTT
d_call: TRBD2; cdr3_length: 17; v_call: TRBV9; j_call: TRBJ2-3; clone_size: -; cdr3_aa: CASSVAGASGIRDTQYF; cdr3_nt: TGTGCCAGCAGCGTAGCCGGGGCTAGCGGGATCAGAGATACGCAGTATTTT
d_call: -; cdr3_length: 11; v_call: TRBV10-3; j_call: TRBJ1-2; clone_size: -; cdr3_aa: CAVRADYGYTF; cdr3_nt: TGTGCCGTAAGAGCGGACTATGGCTACACCTTC
d_call: -; cdr3_length: 13; v_call: TRBV27; j_call: TRBJ1-6; clone_size: -; cdr3_aa: CASSFTPRSPLHF; cdr3_nt: TGTGCCAGCAGTTTCACGCCGAGATCACCCCTCCACTTT
d_call: -; cdr3_length: 12; v_call: TRBV7-2; j_call: TRBJ1-1; clone_size: -; cdr3_aa: CASSFGNTEAFF; cdr3_nt: TGTGCCAGCAGCTTCGGTAACACTGAAGCTTTCTTT
d_call: TRBD1; cdr3_length: 15; v_call: TRBV2; j_call: TRBJ1-6; clone_size: -; cdr3_aa: CASSEGGQYNSPLHF; cdr3_nt: TGTGCCAGCAGTGAAGGGGGACAGTATAATTCACCCCTCCACTTT
d_call: -; cdr3_length: 12; v_call: TRBV7-3; j_call: TRBJ1-2; clone_size: -; cdr3_aa: CASSPGGDGYTF; cdr3_nt: TGTGCCAGCAGCCCCGGGGGGGATGGCTACACCTTC
d_call: TRBD1; cdr3_length: 18; v_call: TRBV5-1; j_call: TRBJ1-2; clone_size: -; cdr3_aa: CASSASGTGFKTNYGYTF; cdr3_nt: TGCGCCAGCAGCGCATCCGGGACAGGGTTTAAAACTAACTATGGCTACACCTTC
d_call: TRBD1; cdr3_length: 14; v_call: TRBV7-2; j_call: TRBJ1-3; clone_size: -; cdr3_aa: CASSLGGQTDTIYF; cdr3_nt: TGTGCCAGCAGCTTAGGGGGACAGACGGACACCATATATTTT
d_call: TRBD1; cdr3_length: 16; v_call: TRBV11-2; j_call: TRBJ1-4; clone_size: -; cdr3_aa: CASSLSGTGASEKLFF; cdr3_nt: TGTGCCAGCAGCCTATCCGGGACAGGGGCCTCTGAAAAACTGTTTTTT
d_call: TRBD2; cdr3_length: 16; v_call: TRBV7-3; j_call: TRBJ2-2; clone_size: -; cdr3_aa: CASSQGLAGITGELFF; cdr3_nt: TGTGCCAGCAGCCAGGGACTAGCGGGGATCACCGGGGAGCTGTTTTTT
d_call: -; cdr3_length: 12; v_call: TRBV27; j_call: TRBJ2-2; clone_size: -; cdr3_aa: CASSVGTGELFF; cdr3_nt: TGTGCCAGCAGTGTCGGCACCGGGGAGCTGTTTTTT
d_call: TRBD1; cdr3_length: 15; v_call: TRBV6-6; j_call: TRBJ1-1; clone_size: once; cdr3_aa: CASNQQGASGTEAFF; cdr3_nt: TGTGCCAGCAATCAACAGGGGGCGTCGGGCACTGAAGCTTTCTTT
d_call: -; cdr3_length: 13; v_call: TRBV19; j_call: TRBJ2-1; clone_size: -; cdr3_aa: CASSSQGSGEQFF; cdr3_nt: TGTGCCAGTAGTTCGCAGGGTTCAGGTGAGCAGTTCTTC
d_call: TRBD1; cdr3_length: 15; v_call: TRBV13; j_call: TRBJ1-2; clone_size: -; cdr3_aa: CASHEITDRVVGYTF; cdr3_nt: TGTGCCAGCCACGAAATCACAGACAGGGTGGTCGGCTACACCTTC
d_call: -; cdr3_length: 12; v_call: TRBV3-1/TRBV3-2; j_call: TRBJ1-2; clone_size: -; cdr3_aa: CASSLRGYGYTF; cdr3_nt: TGTGCCAGCAGCCTCCGGGGCTATGGCTACACCTTC
d_call: -; cdr3_length: 17; v_call: TRBV5-5; j_call: TRBJ1-5; clone_size: -; cdr3_aa: CASSLVGGPYSNQPQHF; cdr3_nt: TGTGCCAGCAGCTTGGTTGGAGGACCATATAGCAATCAGCCCCAGCATTTT
d_call: TRBD2; cdr3_length: 15; v_call: TRBV2; j_call: TRBJ2-3; clone_size: -; cdr3_aa: CASSELAGSTDTQYF; cdr3_nt: TGTGCCAGCAGCGAACTAGCGGGGAGCACAGATACGCAGTATTTT
d_call: -; cdr3_length: 14; v_call: TRBV19; j_call: TRBJ1-1; clone_size: -; cdr3_aa: CASSIETGNTEAFF; cdr3_nt: TGTGCCAGTAGTATCGAGACAGGGAACACTGAAGCTTTCTTT